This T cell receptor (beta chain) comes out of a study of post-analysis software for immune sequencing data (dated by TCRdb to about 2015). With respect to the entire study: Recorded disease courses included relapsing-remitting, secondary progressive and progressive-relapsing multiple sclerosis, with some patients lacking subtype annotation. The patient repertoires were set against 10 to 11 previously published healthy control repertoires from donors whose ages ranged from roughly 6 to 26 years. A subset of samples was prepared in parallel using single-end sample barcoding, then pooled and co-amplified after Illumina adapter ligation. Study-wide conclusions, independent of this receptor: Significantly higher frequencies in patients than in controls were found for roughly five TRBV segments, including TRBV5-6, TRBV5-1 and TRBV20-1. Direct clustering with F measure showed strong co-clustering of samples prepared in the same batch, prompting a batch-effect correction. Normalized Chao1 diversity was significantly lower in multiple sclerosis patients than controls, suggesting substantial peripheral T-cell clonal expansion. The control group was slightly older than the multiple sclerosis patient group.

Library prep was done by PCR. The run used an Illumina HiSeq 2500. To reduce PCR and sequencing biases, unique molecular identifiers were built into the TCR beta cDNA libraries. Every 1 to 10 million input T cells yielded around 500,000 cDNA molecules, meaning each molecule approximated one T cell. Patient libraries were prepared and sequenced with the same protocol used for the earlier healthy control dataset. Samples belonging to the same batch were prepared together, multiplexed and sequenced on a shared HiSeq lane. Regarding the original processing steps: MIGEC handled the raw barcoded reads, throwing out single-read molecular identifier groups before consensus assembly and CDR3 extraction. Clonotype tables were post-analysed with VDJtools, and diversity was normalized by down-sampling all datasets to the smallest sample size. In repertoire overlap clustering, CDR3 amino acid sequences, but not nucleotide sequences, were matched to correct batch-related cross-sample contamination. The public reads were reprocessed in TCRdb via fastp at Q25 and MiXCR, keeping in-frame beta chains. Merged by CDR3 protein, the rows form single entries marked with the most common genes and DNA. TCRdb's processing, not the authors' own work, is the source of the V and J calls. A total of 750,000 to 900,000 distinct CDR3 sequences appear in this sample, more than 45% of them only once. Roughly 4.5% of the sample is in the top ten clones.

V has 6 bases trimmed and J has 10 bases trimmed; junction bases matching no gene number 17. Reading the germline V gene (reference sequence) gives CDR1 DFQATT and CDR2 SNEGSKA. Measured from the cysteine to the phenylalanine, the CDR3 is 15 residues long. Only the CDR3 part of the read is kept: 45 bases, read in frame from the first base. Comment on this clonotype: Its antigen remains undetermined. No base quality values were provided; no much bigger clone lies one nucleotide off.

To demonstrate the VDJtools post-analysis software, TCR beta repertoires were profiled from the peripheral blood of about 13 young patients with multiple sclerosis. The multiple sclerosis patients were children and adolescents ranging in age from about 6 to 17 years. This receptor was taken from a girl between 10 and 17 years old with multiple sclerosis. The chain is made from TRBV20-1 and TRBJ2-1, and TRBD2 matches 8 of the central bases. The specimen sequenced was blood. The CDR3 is CSAPVASGPTGEQFF. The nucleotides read TGCAGTGCCCCGGTCGCTAGCGGGCCCACCGGGGAGCAGTTCTTC.